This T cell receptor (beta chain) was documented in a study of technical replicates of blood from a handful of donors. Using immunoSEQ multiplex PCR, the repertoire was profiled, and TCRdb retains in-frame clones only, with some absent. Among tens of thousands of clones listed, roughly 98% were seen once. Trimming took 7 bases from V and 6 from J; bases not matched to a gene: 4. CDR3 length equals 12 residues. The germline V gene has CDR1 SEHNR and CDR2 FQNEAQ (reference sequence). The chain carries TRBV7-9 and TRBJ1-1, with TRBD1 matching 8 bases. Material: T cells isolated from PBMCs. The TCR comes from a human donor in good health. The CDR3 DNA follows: TGTGCCAGCACCCTACAGGGGGCTGAAGCTTTCTTT. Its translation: CASTLQGAEAFF.